This T cell receptor beta chain was identified during a study of blood T cell repertoires in COVID-19. On the study more broadly: The United States, Italy and Spain provided the acute and convalescent COVID-19 samples. The analysed material was cDNA or gDNA that came from T cells, B-cell-depleted T cells, or PBMCs.

Looked up from germline, CDR1 is SQVTM and CDR2 is ANQGSEA. The CDR3 has 14 residues. V shed 6 bases and J 2 bases; nucleotides not matched to a gene: 8. Methods used by the authors: The assay estimated nucleated cells by amplifying reference gene primers. Generated by immunoSEQ multiplex PCR, the TCRdb table keeps only in-frame clones and is missing some. For V, J and clone size, that table is used; D and trimming come from the DNA. The table lists about 190,000 clones, approximately 81% of them singletons. This clone came up once. The rearrangement links TRBV29-1 to TRBJ2-3; 7 nucleotides match TRBD1. The specimen was peripheral blood. This receptor was identified in a human donor in a cohort sampled during active COVID-19. The CDR3 coding sequence is TGCAGCGTCCGACAGGGAAAAAACACAGATACGCAGTATTTT. It translates to CSVRQGKNTDTQYF.